Presented here are 20 T cell receptor beta chains from one specimen sequenced in a study of T cell clusters in autoimmune cytopenias. TRB rearrangements were amplified by touch-down multiplex PCR with mixed TRB-A/B primers. TCRdb re-called the multiplex PCR reads and catalogs CDR3 proteins one per entry, DNA excluded. This table lists several thousand distinct CDR3 sequences. Each sample's input was about 270 ng genomic DNA, some 40,000 genome equivalents. Sequenced input: peripheral blood. These receptors all stem from a human donor with an autoimmune cytopenia or autoimmune hepatitis (not recorded which).

CDR3 protein: CATSDPGLAGGRGEQFF. The J gene is TRBJ2-1, the V gene TRBV24-1; without DNA, the TCRdb call of TRBD2 cannot be checked. This CDR3 region has 17 residues. CDR1 is KGHDR and CDR2 is SFDVKD in the germline V gene.

This clonotype is identified as medium-sized from frequency. The chain is built from TRBV6-2 or TRBV6-3 and TRBJ2-2; TCRdb gives TRBD1 as the D gene, but with no DNA this cannot be confirmed. The germline gives CDR1 MNHEY, CDR2 SVGEGT. The CDR3 contains 16 residues. CDR3 residues: CASSYAGQGAAGELFF.

This clonotype ranks as medium-sized in terms of frequency. V is TRBV7-3 and J is TRBJ1-1; the D gene TCRdb calls, TRBD1, cannot be checked with no DNA. Germline V gene sequence: CDR1 SGHTA, CDR2 FQGTGA. This CDR3 has 14 amino acids. CDR3 sequence: CASSLIGGVTEAFF.

This clonotype shows up as medium-sized by frequency. V usage is TRBV12-3 or TRBV12-4 and J usage is TRBJ1-3. The length of the CDR3 is 14 residues. The CDR3 spells CASSLSSSGNTIYF.

J is TRBJ2-4 and V is TRBV28; TCRdb indicates TRBD1, and absent DNA this call remains unverified. The germline CDR1 and CDR2 sequences are MDHEN and SYDVKM. There are 15 residues in the CDR3. The CDR3 reads CASTGGLFSKNIQYF.

The chain uses TRBV4-1 and TRBJ2-1; TCRdb names TRBD2, which stays unverified in the absence of DNA. CDR3 length: 15 amino acids. CDR1 is MGHRA and CDR2 is YSYEKL in the germline V gene. The CDR3 protein is CASLAVPSSYNEQFF.

This clonotype is medium-sized by frequency. This chain uses TRBV7-2 with TRBJ2-5; TCRdb's D call, TRBD2, is unchecked because there is no DNA. CDR1 is SGHTA and CDR2 is FQGNSA in the germline V gene. The CDR3 contains 15 residues. The CDR3 reads CASSLGPLRGRTQYF.

J is TRBJ1-1 and V is TRBV9. Germline V lookup: CDR1 SGDLS, CDR2 YYNGEE. This CDR3 is built from 12 residues. CDR3 loop: CASSVPGTEAFF.

This clonotype ranks as medium-sized in terms of frequency. V gene TRBV7-6 combines with J gene TRBJ2-2; TCRdb's D gene call, TRBD1, goes unchecked for lack of DNA. This CDR3 has 15 residues. Germline V gene lookup returns CDR1 SGHVS and CDR2 FNYEAQ. The CDR3 protein is CASSPLGRTGGELFF.

Measured by frequency, this clonotype is medium-sized. The chain joins TRBV7-3 to TRBJ2-2; TCRdb gives TRBD2 as the D gene, but with no DNA this cannot be confirmed. Germline CDR1 is SGHTA and CDR2 is FQGTGA. This CDR3 contains 15 residues. The CDR3 region is CASSPREGLGGELFF.

The chain carries TRBV6-5 and TRBJ2-1; TCRdb returns TRBD1, unconfirmable since there is no DNA. CDR1 is MNHEY and CDR2 is SVGAGI in the germline V gene. The CDR3 covers 14 residues. CDR3 sequence: CASSRQGARNEQFF.

The chain joins TRBV20-1 to TRBJ2-2; the TCRdb D gene call, TRBD1, has no DNA to confirm it. The germline V gene encodes CDR1 DFQATT and CDR2 SNEGSKA (reference sequence). This CDR3 spans 14 amino acids. The CDR3 is CSASNPRGPGELFF.

This clonotype is medium-sized by frequency. The rearrangement links TRBV27 to TRBJ1-1; TCRdb picks TRBD1, but there is no DNA to check that call. The germline V gene encodes CDR1 MNHEY and CDR2 SMNVEV (reference sequence). The CDR3 extends over 15 amino acids. The CDR3 spells CASSQGLGGNTEAFF.

The chain recombines TRBV20-1 with TRBJ2-3; with no DNA, the TCRdb D assignment of TRBD1 cannot be verified. CDR1 is DFQATT and CDR2 is SNEGSKA in the germline V gene (reference sequence). This CDR3 region has 15 residues. The CDR3 sequence: CSATPGGVPTDTQYF.

The chain uses TRBV20-1 and TRBJ2-5; checking the TCRdb D call of TRBD2 is not possible without DNA. The CDR3 covers 18 residues. Looked up from germline, CDR1 is DFQATT and CDR2 is SNEGSKA (reference sequence). The CDR3 loop is CSARVATTSGGSWETQYF.

The chain is built from TRBV28 and TRBJ1-4; TCRdb calls TRBD1, which cannot be checked without DNA. Germline V lookup: CDR1 MDHEN, CDR2 SYDVKM. This CDR3 has 15 amino acids. This CDR3 is CASSGEGGRSEKLFF.

This clonotype counts as medium-sized (0.01 to 0.1%) by frequency. The chain is built from TRBV6-5 and TRBJ1-2; the TCRdb call, TRBD1, lacks DNA for checking. Germline-derived CDR1 and CDR2 are MNHEY and SVGAGI. This CDR3 region has 13 residues. CDR3 sequence: CASSYPGKGGYTF.

In terms of frequency, this clonotype is medium-sized (0.01 to 0.1%). The chain carries TRBV12-3 or TRBV12-4 and TRBJ2-7; TCRdb indicates TRBD2, and absent DNA this call remains unverified. This CDR3 has 13 amino acids. CDR3 region: CASSFGGSGEQYF.

This sequence joins TRBV11-2 and TRBJ2-6; TCRdb reports TRBD2, a call that lacks DNA to check it against. The CDR3 loop spans 20 amino acids. CDR1 is SGHAT, CDR2 FQNNGV, per germline. CDR3 residues: CASSPYLGRDTKSGANVLTF. Based on the CDR3 plus reference TRBV11-2 and TRBJ2-6, the full variable domain is EAGVAQSPRYKIIEKRQSVAFWCNPISGHATLYWYQQILGQGPKLLIQFQNNGVVDDSQLPKDRFSAERLKGVDSTLKIQPAKLEDSAVYLCASSPYLGRDTKSGANVLTFGAGSRLTVL.

V and J are TRBV9 and TRBJ2-7; TCRdb outputs TRBD1, but without DNA this stays unchecked. The germline gives CDR1 SGDLS, CDR2 YYNGEE. There are 15 residues in the CDR3. The CDR3 sequence is CASSVTPTVGYEQYF.